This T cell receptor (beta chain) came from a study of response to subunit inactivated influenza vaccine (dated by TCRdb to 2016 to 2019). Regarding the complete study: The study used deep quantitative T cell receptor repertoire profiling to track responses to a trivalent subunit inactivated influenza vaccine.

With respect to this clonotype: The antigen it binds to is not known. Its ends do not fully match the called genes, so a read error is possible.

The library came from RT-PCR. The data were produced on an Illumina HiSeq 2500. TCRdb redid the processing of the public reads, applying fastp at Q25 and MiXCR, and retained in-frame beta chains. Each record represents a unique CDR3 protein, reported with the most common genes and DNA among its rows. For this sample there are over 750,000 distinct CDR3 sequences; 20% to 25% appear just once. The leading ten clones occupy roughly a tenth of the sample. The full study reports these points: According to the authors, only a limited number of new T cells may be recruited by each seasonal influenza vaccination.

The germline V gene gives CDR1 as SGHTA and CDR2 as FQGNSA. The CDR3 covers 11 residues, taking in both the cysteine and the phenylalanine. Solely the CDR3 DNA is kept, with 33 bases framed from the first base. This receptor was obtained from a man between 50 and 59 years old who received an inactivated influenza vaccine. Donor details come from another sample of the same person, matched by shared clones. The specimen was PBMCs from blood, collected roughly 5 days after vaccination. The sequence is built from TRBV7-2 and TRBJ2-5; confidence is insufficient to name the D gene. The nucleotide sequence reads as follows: TGTGCCAGCAGCTATCCCCCCAACCTGGACTTC. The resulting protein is CASSYPPNLDF.